What follows is one TCR beta chain and its context. Its specificity is unknown. The data belong to a study of Ad26.COV2.S vaccination and SARS-CoV-2 variants. Treatment given: roughly 20 received Ad26.COV2.S at low or high dose, single or two shots; 5 received placebo; per-sample allocation not given. Sampling was done on day 63 after the first vaccine or placebo injection. The data were produced by immunoSEQ multiplex PCR, yet TCRdb's version contains in-frame clones alone and is incomplete. The sample consists of over 350,000 clones, about 88% of them appearing once. The study, taken as a whole, reports: Marked by substantial breadth, spike-specific CD8+ and CD4+ T cell responses were reportedly seen after vaccination.

The sequences come from peripheral blood, collected in a trial of Ad26.COV2.S vaccine versus placebo. This sequence originates from a person aged 18-60 years who received the Ad26.COV2.S COVID-19 vaccine or a placebo.

The CDR3 nucleotides are TGTGCCAGCAGTTACGGAGGAGGTAATGAAAAACTGTTTTTT. Translation gives CASSYGGGNEKLFF. V is TRBV6-2 or TRBV6-3 and J is TRBJ1-4; no clear D. Looked up from germline, CDR1 is MNHEY and CDR2 is SVGEGT. This CDR3 contains 14 residues. With 2 bases removed from V and 4 bases from J, the gap between germline ends came to 8 bases.